The 24 T cell receptor beta chains reported below all come from one sample, sequenced in a study of PD-L1 blockade in urothelial cancer (dated by TCRdb to 2016 to 2017). Library preparation employed the immunoSEQ multiplex PCR assay. The table comes from immuneACCESS by way of TCRdb, which keeps in-frame sequences with V and J called. Part of the clones is missing from these tables; in studies checked, under half for an unresolved V gene and the rest for unknown reasons. Within this sample are about 80,000 clones, with roughly 90% of them counted one time only. The ten largest clones represent roughly 5.2% of the sample. The specimen was PBMCs, collected around atezolizumab (anti-PD-L1) treatment. These receptor sequences come from a woman in her 70s with urothelial cancer.

The gene calls are TRBV9 and TRBJ2-1, with 7 positions matching TRBD1. Germline loops: CDR1 SGDLS, CDR2 YYNGEE. V lost 4 bases to trimming and J lost 7 bases; unmatched junction nucleotides: 11. This CDR3 has 15 amino acids. The CDR3 here is CASSSSGGIGNEQFF. In nucleotides, the CDR3 is TGTGCCAGCAGCTCATCAGGGGGTATCGGAAATGAGCAGTTCTTC. Full variable domain (outside the CDR3, taken from reference TRBV9 and TRBJ2-1): DSGVTQTPKHLITATGQRVTLRCSPRSGDLSVYWYQQSLDQGLQFLIQYYNGEERAKGNILERFSAQQFPDLHSELNLSSLELGDSALYFCASSSSGGIGNEQFFGPGTRLTVL.

The chain uses TRBV4-3 and TRBJ1-2; TRBD1 matches 9 bases. The CDR3 consists of 16 residues. J gave up 5 bases and V 0 bases, and 7 bases lay outside the gene matches. Germline V gene data show CDR1 as LGHNA and CDR2 as YSLEER. DNA of the CDR3: TGCGCCAGCAGCCAAGATCTGAAGACAGGGGGGTATGGCTACACCTTC. Its protein product is CASSQDLKTGGYGYTF.

This clone was counted a few times. This chain joins TRBV5-6 and TRBJ1-2; 7 bases are a match to TRBD1. This CDR3 comprises 16 residues. V was pared by 5 bases and J by 5 bases, with 15 bases of the junction left unmatched. The germline V gene has CDR1 SGHDT and CDR2 YYEEEE. The CDR3 nucleotides read TGTGCCAGCAGGGGAACTCGGGACAGCTCTTATTATGGCTACACCTTC. It translates to CASRGTRDSSYYGYTF.

CDR3 DNA sequence: TGCGCCAGCAGCCAAGACGCTCAGGGGGGCACTGAAGCTTTCTTT. Translated: CASSQDAQGGTEAFF. The chain recombines TRBV4-3 with TRBJ1-1; 7 bases align to TRBD1. Germline V gene lookup returns CDR1 LGHNA and CDR2 YSLEER. The CDR3 is made up of 15 amino acids. V shed 0 bases, J shed 4 bases, and the junction held 5 bases outside the gene matches.

The chain couples TRBV16 to TRBJ1-4; the D is unclear. CDR1 is KGHSY and CDR2 is FQNENV in the germline V gene. The V gene lost 3 bases and the J gene lost 8 bases, with 10 bases spanning the gap. This CDR3 spans 13 amino acids. In DNA, the CDR3 is TGTGCCAGCAGCCAGGCCCTAGTGGAAAAACTGTTTTTT. Its protein product is CASSQALVEKLFF.

The chain couples TRBV29-1 to TRBJ2-7, with TRBD2 identical over 12 bases. Germline lookup yields CDR1 SQVTM and CDR2 ANQGSEA. Trimming cost V 5 bases and J 6 bases; bases outside gene matches: 5. The CDR3 has 13 residues. As DNA, the CDR3 is TGCAGCGTTTATCTAGCGGGAGGGGGCGAGCAGTACTTC. Protein sequence: CSVYLAGGGEQYF.

The chain recombines TRBV27 with TRBJ1-5; 9 bases are a match to TRBD1. With V trimmed by 6 bases and J by 6 bases, 3 bases remained unmatched. The CDR3 consists of 13 residues. CDR1 and CDR2 from the germline V gene are MNHEY and SMNVEV (reference sequence). CDR3 residues: CASSDRGAQPQHF. CDR3 coding DNA: TGTGCCAGCAGCGACAGGGGGGCTCAGCCCCAGCATTTT.

This clone came up once. The V gene is TRBV7-3, the J gene TRBJ2-1, with 12 bases aligning to TRBD2. CDR3 size: 15 residues. Germline V lookup: CDR1 SGHTA, CDR2 FQGTGA. J gave up 9 bases and V 3 bases, and 6 bases lay outside the gene matches. CDR3 in amino acids: CASSLRLAGVSEQFF. CDR3 nucleotides: TGTGCCAGCAGCTTGAGACTAGCGGGAGTCAGTGAGCAGTTCTTC.

The chain uses TRBV6-1 and TRBJ2-5; 12 bases fit TRBD2. Trimming removed 4 bases from V and 0 bases from J; junction bases left unmatched: 9. The CDR3 length is 18 residues. Germline V gene data show CDR1 as MNHNS and CDR2 as SASEGT. The CDR3, as DNA: TGTGCCAGCAGTGTCTCCCGAGGGACTAGCGGGTACCAAGAGACCCAGTACTTC. Translating gives CASSVSRGTSGYQETQYF.

The rearrangement uses TRBV27 and TRBJ1-1, with D possibly TRBD1 on 6 matching bases. The germline V gene has CDR1 MNHEY and CDR2 SMNVEV (reference sequence). Trimming pared 0 bases from V and 4 bases from J, leaving 9 bases between. The CDR3 is made up of 14 amino acids. The CDR3 DNA reads TGTGCCAGCAGTTTATCGATCAGGGGCACTGAAGCTTTCTTT. Translated, it gives CASSLSIRGTEAFF.

DNA of the CDR3: TGCGCCAGCAGCCAAGTGCGCCTCGGGGATCGTACCTATGGCTACACCTTC. This codes for CASSQVRLGDRTYGYTF. The V gene is TRBV4-1, the J gene TRBJ1-2; no reliable D call. CDR3 length equals 17 residues. Germline CDR1 reads MGHRA; CDR2 reads YSYEKL. V lost 1 base and J 4 bases, leaving 19 bases between the germline ends.

CDR3 in amino acids: CASSRRDRVYF. CDR3 coding DNA: TGTGCCAGCAGCAGACGGGACAGGGTTTACTTC. The chain is built from TRBV7-2 and TRBJ2-5; TRBD1 matches 9 bases. CDR1 is SGHTA, CDR2 FQGNSA, per germline. Unmatched junction bases numbered 6, after V lost 5 bases and J lost 14 bases. The CDR3 totals 11 residues.

V and J are TRBV7-9 and TRBJ2-1, with no clear D. The germline V gene encodes CDR1 SEHNR and CDR2 FQNEAQ (reference sequence). This CDR3 contains 12 residues. The germline V and J ends were trimmed by 5 bases and 6 bases, with 8 bases remaining between them. The CDR3 here is CASSPNSNEQFF. The CDR3 DNA follows: TGTGCCAGCAGCCCGAACAGCAATGAGCAGTTCTTC. Combining the CDR3 with reference TRBV7-9 and TRBJ2-1 gives the whole variable domain DTGVSQNPRHKITKRGQNVTFRCDPISEHNRLYWYRQTLGQGPEFLTYFQNEAQLEKSRLLSDRFSAERPKGSFSTLEIQRTEQGDSAMYLCASSPNSNEQFFGPGTRLTVL.

The chain uses TRBV11-2 and TRBJ2-1; 9 positions agree with TRBD2. This CDR3 comprises 16 residues. CDR1 is SGHAT and CDR2 is FQNNGV in the germline V gene. Trimming cost V 5 bases and J 2 bases; bases outside gene matches: 7. The CDR3 nucleotides are TGTGCCAGCAGCCCCCGACTAGCGGCAACCTACAATGAGCAGTTCTTC. It specifies CASSPRLAATYNEQFF.

The J gene is TRBJ2-5, the V gene TRBV9, with 15 bases identical to TRBD2. Germline CDR1 is SGDLS and CDR2 is YYNGEE. The CDR3 totals 19 residues. Losses at the gene ends were 3 bases for V and 2 bases for J; bases not matched to a gene: 11. For the CDR3, the DNA is TGTGCCAGCAGCGCCTCAGGGACTAGCGGGGGGCTTCCGCAAGAGACCCAGTACTTC. The encoded protein is CASSASGTSGGLPQETQYF.

The chain recombines TRBV30 with TRBJ1-3, with 7 bases aligning to TRBD1. V dropped 5 bases and J dropped 0; count of bases not matched to a gene: 4. The CDR3 contains 14 residues. Per the germline V gene, CDR1 is GTSNPN and CDR2 is SVGIG (reference sequence). The CDR3 here is CAWGQVRSGNTIYF. CDR3 bases: TGTGCCTGGGGACAGGTTCGCTCTGGAAACACCATATATTTT.

As to this clone: One junction end disagrees with the germline gene, perhaps due to a read error. J is TRBJ1-1 and V is TRBV28; 10 nucleotides align to TRBD1. CDR1 and CDR2 (germline): MDHEN, SYDVKM. This CDR3 region has 13 residues. CDR3 nucleotides: TGTGCCAGCAGTTTAGGGCCGGGACAGGGGTGGCTCTTT. Residues: CASSLGPGQGWLF. Supplemented by reference TRBV28 and TRBJ1-1, the full variable domain reads DVKVTQSSRYLVKRTGEKVFLECVQDMDHENMFWYRQDPGLGLRLIYFSYDVKMKEKGDIPEGYSVSREKKERFSLILESASTNQTSMYLCASSLGPGQGWLFGQGTRLTVV.

The chain is built from TRBV18 and TRBJ1-2, with D maybe TRBD1 (6 bases). The CDR3 runs 13 residues. Germline CDR1 KGHSH, CDR2 LQKENI. Trimming took 2 bases from V and 8 from J, leaving 12 bases between them. The CDR3 loop is CASSPTRGVGYTF. The CDR3 region has the DNA TGTGCCAGCTCACCAACCAGGGGAGTAGGCTACACCTTC.

This chain connects TRBV10-3 to TRBJ2-1, with 12 bases identical to TRBD2. From germline, CDR1 is ENHRY and CDR2 SYGVKD. The V and J ends lost 3 bases and 10 bases, in that order; junction bases with no gene match: 4. The CDR3 spans 14 residues. For the CDR3, the DNA is TGTGCCATCAGTGAACCCGGACTAGCGGGAGAGCAGTTCTTC. Translation: CAISEPGLAGEQFF.

The chain carries TRBV10-3 and TRBJ1-5; no reliable D call. The V end was cut by 6 bases, the J end by 8 bases, with 14 bases between. Germline V gene lookup returns CDR1 ENHRY and CDR2 SYGVKD. The CDR3 consists of 13 residues. The DNA of the CDR3 is TGTGCCATCAGCTACTCTGACACCGAGCCCCAGCATTTT. This codes for CAISYSDTEPQHF.

The chain combines TRBV7-2 with TRBJ2-5; 7 nucleotides line up with TRBD2. Germline CDR1 and CDR2: SGHTA and FQGNSA. V was pared by 6 bases and J by 6 bases, with 16 bases of the junction left unmatched. The CDR3 consists of 16 residues. Written as DNA, the CDR3 is TGTGCCAGCAGTCCATGGGGGGTCGGGAGCGGGAAGACCCAGTACTTC. Its translation is CASSPWGVGSGKTQYF.

The V and J genes are TRBV19 and TRBJ1-1, with 8 positions matching TRBD1. The CDR3 has 13 residues. Unmatched junction bases numbered 4, after V lost 9 bases and J lost 1 base. The germline V gene encodes CDR1 LNHDA and CDR2 SQIVND (reference sequence). The CDR3 DNA reads as TGTGCCAGCAAGGACAGGGCGAACACTGAAGCTTTCTTT. This sequence encodes CASKDRANTEAFF.

This chain joins TRBV5-6 and TRBJ2-5; D remains ambiguous. Trimming took off 3 bases at V and 2 bases at J, with 11 bases between the two ends. CDR1 and CDR2 (germline): SGHDT, YYEEEE. The length of the CDR3 is 14 residues. Written as DNA, the CDR3 is TGTGCCAGCAGCTCAACATTGGCTCAAGAGACCCAGTACTTC. Protein sequence: CASSSTLAQETQYF.

The rearrangement links TRBV21-1 to TRBJ2-5; the D call in the table, TRBD1, was not verified against the DNA. TRBV21-1 is termed a pseudogene. CDR3 length: 17 amino acids. This CDR3 is CASSKKGAGRLSETQYF. In DNA form, the CDR3 reads TGTGCCAGCAGCAAAAAGGGGGCTGGCAGACTTTCAGAGACCCAGTACTTC.